This entry lists 7 T cell receptor beta chains sequenced from one sample in a study of technical replicates of blood from several donors. Libraries were prepared by immunoSEQ multiplex PCR; TCRdb keeps only in-frame clonotypes and omits some of them. The sample lists about 95,000 clones, about 95% occurring once. The sequencing sample was made of T cells isolated from PBMCs. The source is a human donor in good health.

This chain links TRBV19 with TRBJ2-3, with TRBD2 as a possible D gene (5 bases). CDR1 is LNHDA and CDR2 is SQIVND in the germline V gene (reference sequence). The CDR3 has 15 residues. V dropped 5 bases and J dropped 6 bases, with 18 bases sitting between them. CDR3 region: CASSVTPEGLDTQYF. The CDR3 DNA reads as TGTGCCAGTAGTGTCACTCCAGAGGGCCTTGATACGCAGTATTTT.

This chain connects TRBV11-2 to TRBJ1-2; a possible D gene is TRBD1 (6 bases). V lost 6 bases and J lost 3, with 11 bases in between. The CDR3 contains 13 residues. Germline V gives CDR1 SGHAT, CDR2 FQNNGV. This CDR3 reads CASSHRVDYGYTF. The CDR3 DNA reads TGTGCCAGCAGTCACAGGGTGGACTATGGCTACACCTTC.

Written as DNA, the CDR3 is TGTGCCAGCAGCAAAGCGCAGGGATGGAGCAATCAGCCCCAGCATTTT. It translates to CASSKAQGWSNQPQHF. The gene calls are TRBV21-1 and TRBJ1-5; the table's D call, TRBD1, was not checked against the DNA. TRBV21-1 represents a pseudogene. The CDR3 consists of 16 residues.

CDR3 sequence (DNA): TGTGCCAGCAGCTCGCGAGGAGCAGCGACGAATGAAAAACTGTTTTTT. It translates to CASSSRGAATNEKLFF. V gene TRBV7-9 combines with J gene TRBJ1-4; no clear D. The CDR3 length is 16 residues. The V and J ends lost 4 bases and 5 bases respectively, with 17 bases between them. From germline, CDR1 is SEHNR and CDR2 FQNEAQ (reference sequence).

This sequence joins TRBV7-3 and TRBJ2-1; TRBD2 agrees at 8 bases. V lost 2 bases and J lost 3; bases outside the gene matches: 3. Germline loops: CDR1 SGHTA, CDR2 FQGTGA. The CDR3 loop spans 15 amino acids. The CDR3 region is CASSLAGGIYNEQFF. CDR3 bases: TGTGCCAGCAGCTTAGCGGGAGGTATCTACAATGAGCAGTTCTTC.

The J gene is TRBJ2-3, the V gene TRBV19; D is possibly TRBD1 (5 bases). This CDR3 contains 12 residues. The ends were cut back, 1 base at V and 10 bases at J, with 9 bases in the middle. The germline gives CDR1 LNHDA, CDR2 SQIVND (reference sequence). In DNA form, the CDR3 reads TGTGCCAGTAGTATAGGTCAGGGTTCGCAGTATTTT. Its translation is CASSIGQGSQYF.

The chain carries TRBV27 and TRBJ1-4; unclear D gene. Germline CDR1 and CDR2: MNHEY and SMNVEV (reference sequence). CDR3 length: 13 amino acids. V was shortened by 5 bases and J by 6 bases, with 10 bases between the two germline ends. CDR3 sequence reads: CASSLRWYEKLFF. CDR3 coding DNA: TGTGCCAGCAGTCTTCGGTGGTATGAAAAACTGTTTTTT.